This T cell receptor (beta chain) derives from a study of metastatic and nonmetastatic thyroid tumors. Looking at the study overall: From malignant and benign thyroid patients, repertoires in blood and in tumor or nodule tissue were compared.

Every patient was untreated before thyroid surgery. On this clone: What it binds is not known.

Authors' processing steps: A distant-metastasis classifier for papillary thyroid cancer was built using CDR3 differences across clinicopathological groups. TCRdb redid the clone calls on the PCR reads using MiXCR. These V and J calls rely on TCRdb rather than the paper's analysis. The sample yields roughly 13,000 clones, 30% to 35% seen once. Overall study results and limits: Benign nodules reportedly had significantly lower TCR beta diversity than malignant thyroid tumors in blood and tumor.

CDR1 is KGHSH, CDR2 LQKENI, per germline. After removal of 3 bases from V and 3 bases from J, the junction contained 6 bases not matched to a gene. The CDR3 is 15 amino acids. Sequenced material: tumor tissue. V is TRBV18 and J is TRBJ1-2; 8 nucleotides line up with TRBD1. The sequence came from a female donor with papillary thyroid cancer or a benign thyroid nodule (not recorded which). Some clones in this sample may be carry-over from other donors' samples. The CDR3 DNA follows: TGTGCCAGCTCACCTAGACAGGGGACGGACTATGGCTACACCTTC. Translation gives CASSPRQGTDYGYTF.